This TCR beta chain was captured by sequencing in a study of CD8+ T cells in alopecia areata. Findings and caveats of the study: An increase in clonality over normal scalp was evident in lesional scalp, especially alopecia totalis/universalis. Sequencing of scalp samples also includes resident alphabeta T cells from normal skin. Mice gave a clearer picture of TCR sharing than patients did, possibly for HLA-related reasons.

About this clone itself: Antigen specificity is unknown.

cDNA prepared by RNA extraction and subsequent reverse transcription served as the template for sequencing. The method was immunoSEQ multiplex PCR; TCRdb's version includes in-frame clones alone and lacks a portion of them. The data show a few hundred thousand clones, around three fifths seen once. Investigators sorted PBMCs to obtain both CD4+ and CD8+ T cells. The CDR3 contains 13 residues. V was trimmed by 3 bases and J by 3 bases, leaving 12 bases between them. Germline loops: CDR1 SQVTM, CDR2 ANQGSEA. The chain carries TRBV29-1 and TRBJ2-7; perhaps TRBD2 as D (7 bases). The sequence derives from a human donor in good health. The sequencing input was CD8+ T cells sorted from blood. The CDR3 reads CSVDPGEGYEQYF. DNA of the CDR3: TGCAGCGTTGACCCAGGGGAGGGCTACGAGCAGTACTTC.